These T cell receptor beta chains were read from a single sample in a study of blood T cell repertoires in COVID-19. Some clones are missing from TCRdb's copy, which holds only in-frame ones; the method was immunoSEQ multiplex PCR. The sample yields approximately 60,000 clones, roughly 82% seen once. Sequences were obtained from peripheral blood. The source of these receptors is a woman of 80 years or more with acute or convalescent COVID-19. CDR3s include the opening cysteine and the closing phenylalanine or tryptophan. The D gene is left open where the match is weak.

v_gene,d_gene,j_gene,CDR3aa
TRBV5-5,TRBD1,TRBJ1-6,CASSYARGVNSPLHF
TRBV5-1,NA,TRBJ2-5,CASSLGQTIQETQYF
TRBV7-9,TRBD1,TRBJ1-1,CASSQIPFPGQGNTEAFF
TRBV7-2,TRBD2,TRBJ2-1,CASSSSGGRQFF
TRBV6-5,NA,TRBJ2-6,CASRPTGNGANVLTF
TRBV6-2/TRBV6-3,TRBD1,TRBJ1-4,CASSYSFGTGVRPNEKLFF
TRBV28,TRBD1,TRBJ1-2,CASSPAGGNYGYTF
TRBV7-2,TRBD2,TRBJ2-1,CASSLVPGLASKDHNEQFF
TRBV11-2,TRBD2,TRBJ2-3,CASSPLAGGYTDTQYF
TRBV10-2,NA,TRBJ2-3,CASSDLREGTDTQYF
TRBV7-2,TRBD1,TRBJ2-5,CASSPGQGKETQYF
TRBV6-6,NA,TRBJ1-5,CASSSDSNQPQHF
TRBV5-4,TRBD2,TRBJ2-7,CASSKGLAGGDYEQYF
TRBV28,TRBD2,TRBJ2-1,CASSLGASGGIYNEQFF
TRBV6-1,NA,TRBJ1-1,CASSDSALFMNTEAFF
TRBV5-4,TRBD2,TRBJ2-3,CASSGFRGGTDTQYF
TRBV25-1,NA,TRBJ2-1,CASRASADNEQFF
TRBV7-9,TRBD2,TRBJ2-2,CASSLGGLGVGELFF
TRBV28,TRBD2,TRBJ2-7,CASSIGPSGGLTTYEQYF
TRBV4-1,NA,TRBJ2-7,CASSQAQRWDYEQYF
TRBV7-3,TRBD2,TRBJ2-1,CASSYGTSGISEQFF
TRBV5-5,TRBD2,TRBJ2-3,CASSFSSGAGDTQYF
TRBV7-9,TRBD1,TRBJ1-1,CASSSPNRGRAFF
TRBV7-9,NA,TRBJ1-5,CASSLSYQPQHF